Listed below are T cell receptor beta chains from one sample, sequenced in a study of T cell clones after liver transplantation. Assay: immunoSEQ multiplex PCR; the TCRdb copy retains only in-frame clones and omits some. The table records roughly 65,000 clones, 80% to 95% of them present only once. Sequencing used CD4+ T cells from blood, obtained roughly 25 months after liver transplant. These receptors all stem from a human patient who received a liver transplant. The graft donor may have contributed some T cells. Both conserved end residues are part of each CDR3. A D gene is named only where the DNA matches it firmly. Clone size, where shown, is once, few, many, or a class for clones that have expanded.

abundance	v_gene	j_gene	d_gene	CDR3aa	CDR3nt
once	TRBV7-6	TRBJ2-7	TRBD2	CASSLAASGYYEQYF	TGTGCCAGCAGCTTAGCGGCTAGCGGTTACTACGAGCAGTACTTC
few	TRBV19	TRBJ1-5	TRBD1	CASSPDRDQPQHF	TGTGCCAGTAGCCCGGACAGGGATCAGCCCCAGCATTTT
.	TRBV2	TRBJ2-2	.	CASTKKSNTGELFF	TGTGCCAGCACCAAGAAGTCGAACACCGGGGAGCTGTTTTTT
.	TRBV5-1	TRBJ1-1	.	CASSLTGKNTEAFF	TGCGCCAGCAGCTTGACAGGGAAGAACACTGAAGCTTTCTTT
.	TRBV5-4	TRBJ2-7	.	CASSPGGGIYEQYF	TGTGCCAGCAGCCCTGGGGGCGGGATCTACGAGCAGTACTTC
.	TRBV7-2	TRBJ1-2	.	CASSSRSVGRANYGYTF	TGTGCCAGCAGCTCCCGGTCGGTCGGAAGAGCTAACTATGGCTACACCTTC
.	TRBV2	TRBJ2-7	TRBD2	CASSELTSGRAWQYF	TGTGCCAGCAGTGAACTAACTAGCGGGAGGGCTTGGCAGTACTTC
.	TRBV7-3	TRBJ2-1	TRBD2	CASSRARESAEQFF	TGTGCCAGCAGCAGGGCGCGGGAGTCAGCCGAGCAGTTCTTC
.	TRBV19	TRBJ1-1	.	CASSIPDTNTEAFF	TGTGCCAGTAGTATACCAGACACGAACACTGAAGCTTTCTTT
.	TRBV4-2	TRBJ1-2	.	CASSQGGGDGYTF	TGTGCCAGCAGCCAAGGCGGGGGGGATGGCTACACCTTC
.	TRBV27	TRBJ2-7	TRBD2	CASRYIGTNRDYEQYF	TGTGCCAGCAGATACATCGGGACTAATCGGGACTACGAGCAGTACTTC
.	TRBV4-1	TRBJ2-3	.	CASSQVTTDTQYF	TGCGCCAGCAGCCAAGTTACGACAGATACGCAGTATTTT
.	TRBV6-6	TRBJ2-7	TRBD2	CASSYAVSGGRDEQYF	TGTGCCAGCAGTTACGCCGTTAGCGGGGGCCGTGACGAGCAGTACTTC
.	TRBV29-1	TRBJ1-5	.	CSAGRGGGQPQHF	TGCAGCGCCGGGCGAGGAGGTGGTCAGCCCCAGCATTTT
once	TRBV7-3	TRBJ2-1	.	CASSPDRTNNEQFF	TGTGCCAGCAGCCCGGACAGAACTAACAATGAGCAGTTCTTC
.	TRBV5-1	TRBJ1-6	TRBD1	CASSPGTGANSPLHF	TGCGCCAGCAGCCCCGGGACAGGGGCTAATTCACCCCTCCACTTT
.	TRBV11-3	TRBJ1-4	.	CASSPGGQGGEKLFF	TGTGCCAGCAGCCCCGGGGGCCAGGGCGGTGAAAAACTGTTTTTT
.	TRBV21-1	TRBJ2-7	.	CASSNPRPGGRAYEQYF	TGTGCCAGCAGCAACCCTCGTCCCGGCGGGAGGGCGTACGAGCAGTACTTC
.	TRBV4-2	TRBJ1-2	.	CASSPSRGANYGYTF	TGTGCCAGCAGCCCATCCAGGGGCGCTAACTATGGCTACACCTTC
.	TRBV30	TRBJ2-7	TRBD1	CAWSKGAGEQYF	TGTGCCTGGAGTAAGGGGGCAGGCGAGCAGTACTTC
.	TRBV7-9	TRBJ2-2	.	CASRYAISAGTGELFF	TGTGCCAGCCGCTATGCCATTTCGGCCGGCACCGGGGAGCTGTTTTTT
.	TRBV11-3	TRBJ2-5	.	CASSLWLGDPRETQYF	TGTGCCAGCAGCTTGTGGTTAGGGGACCCCCGGGAGACCCAGTACTTC